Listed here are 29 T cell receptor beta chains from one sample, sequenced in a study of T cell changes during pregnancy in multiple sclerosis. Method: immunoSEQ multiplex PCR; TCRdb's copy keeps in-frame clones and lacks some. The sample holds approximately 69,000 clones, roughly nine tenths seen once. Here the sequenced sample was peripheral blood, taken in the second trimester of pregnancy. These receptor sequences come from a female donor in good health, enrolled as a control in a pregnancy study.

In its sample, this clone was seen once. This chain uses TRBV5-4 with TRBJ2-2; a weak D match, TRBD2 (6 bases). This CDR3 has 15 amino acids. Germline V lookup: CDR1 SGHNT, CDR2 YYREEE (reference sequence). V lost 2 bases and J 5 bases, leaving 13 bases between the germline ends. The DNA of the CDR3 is TGTGCCAGCAGCTTAAGGGGCGGGATAACCGGGGAGCTGTTTTTT. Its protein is CASSLRGGITGELFF.

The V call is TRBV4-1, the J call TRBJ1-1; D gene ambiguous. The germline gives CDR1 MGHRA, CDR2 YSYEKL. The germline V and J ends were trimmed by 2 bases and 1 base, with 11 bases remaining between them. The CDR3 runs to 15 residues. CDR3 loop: CASSQKIPPNTEAFF. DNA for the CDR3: TGCGCCAGCAGCCAAAAAATCCCTCCGAACACTGAAGCTTTCTTT.

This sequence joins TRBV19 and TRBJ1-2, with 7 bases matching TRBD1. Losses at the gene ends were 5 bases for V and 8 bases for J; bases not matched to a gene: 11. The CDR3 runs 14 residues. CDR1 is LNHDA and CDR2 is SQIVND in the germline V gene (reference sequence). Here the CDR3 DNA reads TGTGCCAGTAGTGAGACAGGGCGCGCTGTCGGCTACACCTTC. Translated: CASSETGRAVGYTF.

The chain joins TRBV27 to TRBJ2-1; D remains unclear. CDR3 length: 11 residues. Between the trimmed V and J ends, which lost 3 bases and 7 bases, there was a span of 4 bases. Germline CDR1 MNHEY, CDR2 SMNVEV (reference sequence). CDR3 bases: TGTGCCAGCAGTTTTGTAAATGAGCAGTTCTTC. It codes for CASSFVNEQFF.

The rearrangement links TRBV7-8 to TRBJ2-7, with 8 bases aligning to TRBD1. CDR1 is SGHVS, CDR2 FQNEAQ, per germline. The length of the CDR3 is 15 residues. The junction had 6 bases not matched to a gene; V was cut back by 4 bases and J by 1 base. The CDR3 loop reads CASSSGQGTSYEQYF. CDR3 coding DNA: TGTGCCAGCAGCTCCGGACAGGGTACTTCCTACGAGCAGTACTTC.

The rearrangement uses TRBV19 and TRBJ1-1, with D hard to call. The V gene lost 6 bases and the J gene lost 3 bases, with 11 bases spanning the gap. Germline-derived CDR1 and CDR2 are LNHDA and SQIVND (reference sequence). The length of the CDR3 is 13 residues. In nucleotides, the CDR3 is TGTGCCAGTAGGGAGGGAAGAGACACTGAAGCTTTCTTT. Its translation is CASREGRDTEAFF.

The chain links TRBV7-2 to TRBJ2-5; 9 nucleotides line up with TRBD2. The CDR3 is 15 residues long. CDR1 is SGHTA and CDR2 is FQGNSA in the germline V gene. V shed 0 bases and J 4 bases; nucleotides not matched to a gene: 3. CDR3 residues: CASSLAAGGAETQYF. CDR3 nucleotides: TGTGCCAGCAGCTTAGCGGCGGGGGGGGCAGAGACCCAGTACTTC.

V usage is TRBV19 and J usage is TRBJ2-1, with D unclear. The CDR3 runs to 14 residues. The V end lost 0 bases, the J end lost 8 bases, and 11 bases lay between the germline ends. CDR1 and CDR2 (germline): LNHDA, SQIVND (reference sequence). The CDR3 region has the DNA TGTGCCAGTAGTATAGAATTCCTACGGGATGAGCAGTTCTTC. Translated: CASSIEFLRDEQFF.

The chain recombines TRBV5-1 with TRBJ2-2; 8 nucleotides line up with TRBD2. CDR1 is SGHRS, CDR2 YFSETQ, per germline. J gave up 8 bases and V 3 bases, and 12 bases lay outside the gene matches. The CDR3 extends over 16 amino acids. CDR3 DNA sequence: TGCGCCAGCAGCTCCCGGGGTAGCGGGGCGATTGGGGAGCTGTTTTTT. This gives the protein CASSSRGSGAIGELFF.

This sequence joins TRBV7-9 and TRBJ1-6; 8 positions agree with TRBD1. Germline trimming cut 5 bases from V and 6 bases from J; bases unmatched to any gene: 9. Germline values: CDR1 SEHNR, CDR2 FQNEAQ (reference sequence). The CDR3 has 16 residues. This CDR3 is CASSPPTGDGNSPLHF. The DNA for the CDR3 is TGTGCCAGCAGCCCCCCGACAGGGGACGGTAATTCACCCCTCCACTTT.

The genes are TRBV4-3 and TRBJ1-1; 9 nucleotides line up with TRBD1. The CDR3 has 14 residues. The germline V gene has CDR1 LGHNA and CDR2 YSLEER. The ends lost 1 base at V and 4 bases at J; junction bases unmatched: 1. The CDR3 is CASSQGQGGTEAFF. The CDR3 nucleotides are TGCGCCAGCAGCCAAGGACAGGGGGGCACTGAAGCTTTCTTT.

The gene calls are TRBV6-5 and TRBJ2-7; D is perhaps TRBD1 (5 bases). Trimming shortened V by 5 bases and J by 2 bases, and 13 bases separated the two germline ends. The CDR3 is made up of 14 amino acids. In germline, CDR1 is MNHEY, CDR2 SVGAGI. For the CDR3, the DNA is TGTGCCAGCAGTAAATGGCAGGGCCCCTACGAGCAGTACTTC. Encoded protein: CASSKWQGPYEQYF.

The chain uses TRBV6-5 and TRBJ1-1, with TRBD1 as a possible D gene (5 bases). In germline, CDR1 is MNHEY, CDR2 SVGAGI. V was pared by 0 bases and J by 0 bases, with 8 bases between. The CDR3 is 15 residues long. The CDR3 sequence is CASSYSRQMNTEAFF. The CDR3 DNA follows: TGTGCCAGCAGTTACTCGAGACAGATGAACACTGAAGCTTTCTTT.

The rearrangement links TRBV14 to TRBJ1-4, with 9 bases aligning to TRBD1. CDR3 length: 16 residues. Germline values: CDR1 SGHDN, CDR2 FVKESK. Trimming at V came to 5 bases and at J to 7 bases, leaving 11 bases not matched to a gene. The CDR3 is CASSSITGTGTEKLFF. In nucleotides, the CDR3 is TGTGCCAGCAGCTCGATTACCGGGACAGGGACTGAAAAACTGTTTTTT.

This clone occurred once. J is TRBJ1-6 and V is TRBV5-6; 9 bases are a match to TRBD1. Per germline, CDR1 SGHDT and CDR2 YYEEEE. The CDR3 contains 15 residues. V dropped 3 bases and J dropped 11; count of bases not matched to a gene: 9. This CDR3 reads CASSSPGQGRTPLHF. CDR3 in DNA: TGTGCCAGCAGCTCCCCCGGACAGGGGCGAACACCCCTCCACTTT.

The CDR3 DNA sequence: TGCAGCGTAGAGGGAAACACCGGGGAGCTGTTTTTT. Encoded protein: CSVEGNTGELFF. The chain combines TRBV29-1 with TRBJ2-2, with D possibly TRBD2 on 5 matching bases. V lost 6 bases and J 2 bases, leaving 7 bases between the germline ends. CDR1 is SQVTM and CDR2 is ANQGSEA in the germline V gene. The CDR3 extends over 12 amino acids.

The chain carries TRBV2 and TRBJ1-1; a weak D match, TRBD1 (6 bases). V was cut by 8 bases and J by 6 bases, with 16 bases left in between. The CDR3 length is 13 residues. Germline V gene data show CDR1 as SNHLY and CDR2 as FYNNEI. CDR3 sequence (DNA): TGTGCCAGCCAGGGGAGTGAGTTATCTGAAGCTTTCTTT. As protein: CASQGSELSEAFF.

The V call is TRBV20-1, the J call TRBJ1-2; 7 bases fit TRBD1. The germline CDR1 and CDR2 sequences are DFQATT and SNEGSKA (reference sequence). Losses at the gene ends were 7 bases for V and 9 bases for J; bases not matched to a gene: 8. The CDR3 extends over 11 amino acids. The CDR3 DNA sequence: TGCAGTGGTACAGGGGAAACAAGCTACACCTTC. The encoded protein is CSGTGETSYTF.

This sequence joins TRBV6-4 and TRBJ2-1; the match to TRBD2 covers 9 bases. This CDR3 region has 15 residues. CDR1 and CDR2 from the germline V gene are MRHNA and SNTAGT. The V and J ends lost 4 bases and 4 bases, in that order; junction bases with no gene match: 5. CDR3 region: CASSALAGRYNEQFF. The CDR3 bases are TGTGCCAGCAGTGCTCTAGCGGGGAGGTACAATGAGCAGTTCTTC.

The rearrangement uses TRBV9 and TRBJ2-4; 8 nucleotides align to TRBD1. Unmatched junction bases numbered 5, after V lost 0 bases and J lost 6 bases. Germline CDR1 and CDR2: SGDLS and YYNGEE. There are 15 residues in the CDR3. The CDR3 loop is CASSVGAGGGNIQYF. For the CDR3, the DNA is TGTGCCAGCAGCGTAGGGGCAGGGGGCGGAAACATTCAGTACTTC.

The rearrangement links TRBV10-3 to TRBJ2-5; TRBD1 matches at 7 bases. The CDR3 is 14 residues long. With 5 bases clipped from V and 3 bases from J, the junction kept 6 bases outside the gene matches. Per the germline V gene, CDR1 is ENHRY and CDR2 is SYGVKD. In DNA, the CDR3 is TGTGCCATCAGTAACAGACAGGGCGAAGAGACCCAGTACTTC. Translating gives CAISNRQGEETQYF.

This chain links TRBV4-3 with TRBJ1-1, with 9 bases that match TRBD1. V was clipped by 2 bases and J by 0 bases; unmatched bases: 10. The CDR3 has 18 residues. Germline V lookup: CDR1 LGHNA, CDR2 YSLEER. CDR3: CASSQRIGTGNVNTEAFF. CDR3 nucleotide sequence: TGCGCCAGCAGCCAACGAATCGGGACAGGGAACGTGAACACTGAAGCTTTCTTT.

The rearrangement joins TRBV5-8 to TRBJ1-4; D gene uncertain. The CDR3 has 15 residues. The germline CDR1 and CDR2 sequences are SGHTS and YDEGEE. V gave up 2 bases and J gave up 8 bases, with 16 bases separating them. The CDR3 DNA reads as TGTGCCAGCAGCTTAGTTGAGGAGTTCGGGGAAAAACTGTTTTTT. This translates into CASSLVEEFGEKLFF. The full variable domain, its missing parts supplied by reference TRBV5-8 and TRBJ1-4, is EAGVTQSPTHLIKTRGQQATLRCSPISGHTSVYWYQQALGLGLQFLLWYDEGEERNRGNFPPRFSGRQFPNYSSELNVNALELEDSALYLCASSLVEEFGEKLFFGSGTQLSVL.

DNA for the CDR3: TGTGCCAGCAGCCCCGGTCCCGGCGGGGTCACCGGGGAGCTGTTTTTT. It yields the protein CASSPGPGGVTGELFF. The genes are TRBV7-2 and TRBJ2-2; the D gene is possibly TRBD2 (6 bases). The CDR3 spans 16 residues. The V gene lost 5 bases and the J gene lost 4 bases, with 17 bases spanning the gap. The germline CDR1 and CDR2 sequences are SGHTA and FQGNSA.

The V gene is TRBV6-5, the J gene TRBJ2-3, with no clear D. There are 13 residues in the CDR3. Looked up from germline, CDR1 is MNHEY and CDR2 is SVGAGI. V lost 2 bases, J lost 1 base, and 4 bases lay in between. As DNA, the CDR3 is TGTGCCAGCAGTTACAGAGGCACAGATACGCAGTATTTT. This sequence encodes CASSYRGTDTQYF.

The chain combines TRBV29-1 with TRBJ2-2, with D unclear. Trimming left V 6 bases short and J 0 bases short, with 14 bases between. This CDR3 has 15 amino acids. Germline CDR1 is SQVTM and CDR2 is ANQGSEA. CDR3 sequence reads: CSVQRSNPNTGELFF. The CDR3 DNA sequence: TGCAGCGTCCAGAGGTCGAACCCGAACACCGGGGAGCTGTTTTTT.

This CDR3 reads CASSLTSGGRNEQFF. In nucleotides, the CDR3 is TGTGCCAGCAGCCTTACTAGCGGGGGGAGGAATGAGCAGTTCTTC. This chain joins TRBV28 and TRBJ2-1, with TRBD2 matching 12 bases. V was clipped by 6 bases and J by 7 bases; unmatched bases: 7. Germline V lookup: CDR1 MDHEN, CDR2 SYDVKM. The CDR3 sequence is 15 residues long.

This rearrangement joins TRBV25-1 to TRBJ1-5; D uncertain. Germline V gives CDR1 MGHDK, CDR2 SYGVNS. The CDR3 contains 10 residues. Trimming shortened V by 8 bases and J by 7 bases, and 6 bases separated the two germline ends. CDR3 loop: CASREQPQHF. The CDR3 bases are TGTGCCAGCCGAGAGCAGCCCCAGCATTTT.

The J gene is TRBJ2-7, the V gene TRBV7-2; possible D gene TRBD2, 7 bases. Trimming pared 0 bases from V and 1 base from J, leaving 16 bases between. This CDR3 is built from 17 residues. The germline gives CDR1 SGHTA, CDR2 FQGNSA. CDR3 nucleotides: TGTGCCAGCAGCTTAGCGTCCGGGGGGCGAGGTTCCTACGAGCAGTACTTC. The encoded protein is CASSLASGGRGSYEQYF.